Detailed here is one T cell receptor (beta chain). Its antigen is not known. The sample originates from a study of blood T cells in healthy people across ages. Study-level points and caveats: A roughly linear fall in TCR beta diversity per million T cells was seen with increasing age. Not knowing donor CMV status may have confounded expanded clonotype changes.

Then a second PCR, running roughly 7 to 11 cycles, was carried out with a sample-barcoded 5' primer and a J-beta primer mix. TCRdb recomputed calls from the 5' RACE reads with MiXCR, one row per CDR3 protein. The sample lists 800,000 to 1,000,000 distinct CDR3 sequences; around 46% were seen once. CDR3 size: 15 residues. Germline CDR1 and CDR2: SGHTA and FQGTGA. The V and J ends lost 4 bases and 0 bases respectively, with 10 bases between them. V and J are TRBV7-3 and TRBJ2-1; D not certain. Material: blood. This TCR was sampled from a man aged 25 to 40 in good health. CDR3 DNA sequence: TGTGCCAGCAGCTCGACTCCAAGCTCCTACAATGAGCAGTTCTTC. Residues: CASSSTPSSYNEQFF.